Below are 2 T cell receptor beta chains sequenced from a single sample in a study of shared clonotypes between healthy human individuals. Positive CCR7 selection of CD45RO-negative cells yielded the naive CD8 cells, and terminally differentiated effector memory CD45RA+ cells were excluded. Data came from immunoSEQ multiplex PCR; TCRdb stores just in-frame clones and leaves some out. The sample shows some 2 million clones, over 85% of them seen only once. The source material was naive CD8+ T cells sorted from blood. These receptors were obtained from a man aged 18 to 29 in good health.

V and J are TRBV11-2 and TRBJ2-2, with 11 bases that match TRBD2. CDR1 is SGHAT, CDR2 FQNNGV, per germline. This CDR3 is built from 16 residues. V was clipped by 5 bases and J by 3 bases; unmatched bases: 5. CDR3 coding DNA: TGTGCCAGCAGCCCGAATAGCGGGGGGGACACCGGGGAGCTGTTTTTT. This sequence encodes CASSPNSGGDTGELFF.

The rearrangement links TRBV27 to TRBJ2-7, with D unclear. V gave up 5 bases and J gave up 7 bases, with 15 bases separating them. The CDR3 has 13 amino acids. Germline CDR1 reads MNHEY; CDR2 reads SMNVEV (reference sequence). CDR3 DNA sequence: TGTGCCAGCAGTCCCCTTTCACCCTGGGAGCAGTACTTC. This sequence encodes CASSPLSPWEQYF.